This TCR beta chain emerged from a study of blood T cell repertoires in COVID-19. Study-wide context: The United States, Italy and Spain were the sources of the acute and convalescent COVID-19 samples. Sources were T cells, B-cell-depleted T cells, or PBMCs; the material itself was cDNA or gDNA.

The age range of participants was about 18 to 100 years, with residence in approximately 25 US areas. Authors' analysis steps: How many nucleated cells were present was estimated from reference gene primer amplification. This table comes from immunoSEQ multiplex PCR, and its TCRdb copy is limited to in-frame clones, with some not included. V and J calls and clone size are copied from that table; D and trimming were computed from the DNA. The sample lists approximately 180,000 clones, roughly 87% seen once, with roughly 1.2% in the top ten. This TCR was sampled from a human donor with acute COVID-19. The donor label of this sample is uncertain. The sequenced sample consisted of PBMCs or T cells enriched from blood (not recorded which).

The CDR3 loop reads CASSPASGSSTDTQYF. The CDR3 region has the DNA TGTGCCAGCAGCCCCGCTAGCGGATCTAGCACAGATACGCAGTATTTT. The chain has TRBV3-1 (or the pseudogene TRBV3-2) and TRBJ2-3; 7 bases are shared with TRBD2. The germline CDR1 and CDR2 sequences are LGHDT and YNNKEL (reference sequence). Trimming at V came to 4 bases and at J to 0 bases, leaving 7 bases not matched to a gene. The CDR3 sequence is 16 residues long.